One and the same sample provided the 2 T cell receptor beta chains below, sequenced in a study of beta chain features in type 1 diabetes. Isolated RNA was reverse transcribed in full, so expressed TCRB transcripts were sequenced. Method: immunoSEQ multiplex PCR; TCRdb's copy keeps in-frame clones and lacks some. The table lists around 430,000 clones, 30% of them singletons. The sample taken for sequencing was naive CD4+ T cells from blood. The receptors were gathered from a man younger than 30 in good health.

This clone was recorded a few times. The V gene is TRBV29-1, the J gene TRBJ2-5, with 7 bases identical to TRBD1. J gave up 2 bases and V 6 bases, and 6 bases lay outside the gene matches. Germline lookup yields CDR1 SQVTM and CDR2 ANQGSEA. CDR3 size: 13 residues. CDR3 nucleotide sequence: TGCAGCGTCATAACAGGGGTGCAAGAGACCCAGTACTTC. Residues: CSVITGVQETQYF.

This clone was seen a few times. The chain couples TRBV6-5 to TRBJ2-7, with no clear D. CDR3 length: 12 amino acids. Trimming stripped 5 bases from V and 5 bases from J, with 10 bases between. In germline, CDR1 is MNHEY, CDR2 SVGAGI. For the CDR3, the DNA is TGTGCCAGCAGTCAGACCGGCGACGAGCAGTACTTC. This gives the protein CASSQTGDEQYF.